The clone carrying this T cell receptor (beta chain) was seen just once. TCRdb's table, derived via immunoSEQ multiplex PCR, lists solely in-frame clones and lacks some. The data show about 78,000 clones, around 86% seen once. The data are from a study of blood T cell repertoires in COVID-19. Study overall: T cells, B-cell-depleted T cells, or PBMCs provided the cDNA or gDNA that served as material.

After removal of 8 bases from V and 1 base from J, the junction contained 8 bases not matched to a gene. The CDR3 has 15 amino acids. The germline CDR1 and CDR2 sequences are MDHEN and SYDVKM. This sequence joins TRBV28 and TRBJ1-1; TRBD1 matches at 9 bases. Source material: peripheral blood. The receptor comes from a woman aged 55-69 years with acute or convalescent COVID-19. CDR3 sequence reads: CASGTGGAGNTEAFF. CDR3 coding DNA: TGTGCCAGCGGAACAGGGGGCGCGGGGAACACTGAAGCTTTCTTT.